This entry is about one T cell receptor beta chain. As yet, its antigen is unknown. This record belongs to a study of cytomegalovirus exposure and HLA in healthy donors. Study-level information: T cells numbering about 179 million yielded around 120 million unique TCR beta sequences in an earlier analysis.

PCR was performed using 60 Vbeta and 13 Jbeta primers. Assay used: immunoSEQ multiplex PCR; TCRdb lists only in-frame clones, some missing. Of 200,000 to 300,000 clones listed, more than 75% were seen once; the top ten hold 4.5% to 6%. Whole-study results and caveats: Among TCR beta chains, those listed as cytomegalovirus-associated numbered 164. One cluster of highly shared sequence variants probably arose as a sequencing artifact.

CDR1 is GTSNPN and CDR2 is SVGIG in the germline V gene (reference sequence). V gave up 2 bases and J gave up 7 bases; unmatched junction bases: 5. The CDR3 covers 13 residues. The chain has TRBV30 and TRBJ1-2; TRBD1 matches at 9 bases. The specimen sequenced was PBMCs. The source of this sequence is a woman between 40 and 50 years old in good health and CMV-seropositive. CDR3 loop: CAWSTGGGVGYTF. In DNA, the CDR3 is TGTGCCTGGAGTACAGGGGGCGGAGTTGGCTACACCTTC.